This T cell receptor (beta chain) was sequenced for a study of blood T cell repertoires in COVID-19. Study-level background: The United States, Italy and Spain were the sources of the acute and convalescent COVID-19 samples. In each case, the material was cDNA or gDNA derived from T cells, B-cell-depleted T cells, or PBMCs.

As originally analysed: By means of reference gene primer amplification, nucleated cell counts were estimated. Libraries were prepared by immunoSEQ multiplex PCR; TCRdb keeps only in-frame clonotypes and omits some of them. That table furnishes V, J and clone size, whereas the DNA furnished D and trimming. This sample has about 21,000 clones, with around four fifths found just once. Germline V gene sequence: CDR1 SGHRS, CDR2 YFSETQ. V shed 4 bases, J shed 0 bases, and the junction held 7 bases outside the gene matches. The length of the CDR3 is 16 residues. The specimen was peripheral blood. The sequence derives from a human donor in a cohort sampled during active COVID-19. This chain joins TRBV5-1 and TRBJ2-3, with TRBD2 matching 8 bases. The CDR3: CASSGQRGPSTDTQYF. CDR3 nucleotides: TGCGCCAGCAGCGGTCAGCGGGGGCCGAGCACAGATACGCAGTATTTT.